Below, 32 T cell receptor beta chains from the same sample are listed, as sequenced in a study of Graves' ophthalmopathy and Graves' hyperthyroidism. Amplification of the TCR beta CDR3 regions used RNA transcripts (as template). A first-round RT-PCR used HTBI primers, followed by a second-round multiplex PCR. TCRdb reprocessed the multiplex PCR reads with MiXCR, giving one entry per CDR3 protein. The data show 340,000 or so distinct CDR3 sequences, roughly a sixth seen once. Sequencing input: peripheral blood. Receptors originate from an adult man with Graves' ophthalmopathy.

This clonotype showed up many times. CDR3 coding DNA: TGTGCCAGCAGCTTAGTGGGGGCTCTCTCCTACGAGCAGTACTTC. It yields the protein CASSLVGALSYEQYF. The genes are TRBV7-9 and TRBJ2-7; TRBD1 is a possible D gene (6 bases). CDR1 is SEHNR, CDR2 FQNEAQ, per germline (reference sequence). With 1 base removed from V and 0 bases from J, the gap between germline ends came to 10 bases. CDR3 size: 15 residues.

This clonotype showed up many times. The chain carries TRBV6-5 and TRBJ2-7, with 10 bases lining up with TRBD1. V lost 5 bases, J lost 7 bases, and 8 bases stayed unmatched. CDR3 length equals 14 residues. CDR1 and CDR2 from the germline V gene are MNHEY and SVGAGI. CDR3 residues: CASSLVTGGREQYF. The CDR3 DNA follows: TGTGCCAGCAGTCTCGTGACAGGGGGCAGAGAGCAGTACTTC.

The table lists this clonotype with many counts. The rearrangement joins TRBV20-1 to TRBJ2-7, with TRBD1 matching 8 bases. The CDR3 has 14 residues. The trim removed 1 base at V and 4 bases at J, leaving 6 bases unmatched. Germline CDR1 is DFQATT and CDR2 is SNEGSKA (reference sequence). This CDR3 reads CSARVLQGAYEQYF. The DNA for the CDR3 is TGCAGTGCTAGAGTTCTTCAGGGGGCGTACGAGCAGTACTTC.

At least ten counts were recorded for this clonotype. This rearrangement joins TRBV5-1 to TRBJ2-5; no clear D. This CDR3 is built from 14 residues. CDR1 and CDR2 (germline): SGHRS, YFSETQ. V lost 1 base and J 5 bases, leaving 12 bases between the germline ends. CDR3 in DNA: TGCGCCAGCAGCTTGTTCCAGCCGAGGGAGACCCAGTACTTC. Translated, it gives CASSLFQPRETQYF.

This clonotype has a count of ten or more. The rearrangement joins TRBV6-2 or TRBV6-3 to TRBJ1-6; maybe TRBD1 (5 bases). Trimming left V 5 bases short and J 16 bases short, with 15 bases between. The CDR3 runs to 12 residues. Germline lookup yields CDR1 MNHEY and CDR2 SVGEGT. In DNA form, the CDR3 reads TGTGCCAGCAGTCAACCGGACATTCAACTCCACTTT. It yields the protein CASSQPDIQLHF.

This clonotype was counted many times. The J gene is TRBJ2-5, the V gene TRBV6-1; the D gene is possibly TRBD1 (5 bases). The length of the CDR3 is 13 residues. Trimming took off 8 bases at V and 5 bases at J, with 15 bases between the two ends. Germline CDR1 reads MNHNS; CDR2 reads SASEGT. CDR3 coding DNA: TGTGCCAGCTCCGGACAAAGAAGGGAGACCCAGTACTTC. Its translation is CASSGQRRETQYF.

This clonotype was counted a few times. The chain has TRBV5-1 and TRBJ2-5; 8 bases fit TRBD1. Trimming took 1 base from V and 5 from J; bases not matched to a gene: 7. The CDR3 totals 15 residues. Germline CDR1 and CDR2: SGHRS and YFSETQ. The CDR3 nucleotides are TGCGCCAGCAGCTTGTGGCAGGGGGCAGGCGAGACCCAGTACTTC. Amino acid sequence: CASSLWQGAGETQYF.

The sample holds many counts of this clonotype. The rearrangement uses TRBV18 and TRBJ1-2; D gene unclear. The CDR3 is 15 residues long. Between the trimmed V and J ends, which lost 5 bases and 4 bases, there was a span of 17 bases. The germline V gene encodes CDR1 KGHSH and CDR2 LQKENI. Here the CDR3 reads CASSSQRQEGYGYTF. Here the CDR3 DNA reads TGTGCCAGCTCATCGCAACGTCAGGAGGGCTATGGCTACACCTTC.

This clonotype came up many times. The gene calls are TRBV6-5 and TRBJ1-1; D is unresolved. Trimming stripped 7 bases from V and 7 bases from J, with 10 bases between. This CDR3 is 11 amino acids long. Looked up from germline, CDR1 is MNHEY and CDR2 is SVGAGI. The CDR3: CASTWTDEAFF. In DNA, the CDR3 is TGTGCCAGCACTTGGACGGATGAAGCTTTCTTT.

The V call is TRBV20-1, the J call TRBJ2-5; D tentatively fits TRBD1 or TRBD2 (5 bases each). Germline CDR1 DFQATT, CDR2 SNEGSKA (reference sequence). CDR3 length: 12 residues. V gave up 0 bases and J gave up 5 bases, with 7 bases separating them. CDR3 in DNA: TGCAGTGCTAGAGATCGGGGCGAGACCCAGTACTTC. As protein: CSARDRGETQYF.

This clonotype was recorded many times. This rearrangement joins TRBV7-9 to TRBJ1-1, with D tentatively TRBD1 (5 bases). The germline V gene has CDR1 SEHNR and CDR2 FQNEAQ (reference sequence). Trimming left V 5 bases short and J 4 bases short, with 17 bases between. This CDR3 has 15 amino acids. The CDR3 sequence is CASSRNQGVVTEAFF. Here the CDR3 DNA reads TGTGCCAGCAGCCGGAACCAGGGAGTCGTCACTGAAGCTTTCTTT. Full variable domain (outside the CDR3, taken from reference TRBV7-9 and TRBJ1-1): DTGVSQNPRHKITKRGQNVTFRCDPISEHNRLYWYRQTLGQGPEFLTYFQNEAQLEKSRLLSDRFSAERPKGSFSTLEIQRTEQGDSAMYLCASSRNQGVVTEAFFGQGTRLTVV.

This clonotype showed up many times. The chain employs TRBV7-2 and TRBJ2-2; D gene uncertain. Trimming took 2 bases from V and 0 from J, leaving 7 bases between them. The CDR3 runs 15 residues. In germline, CDR1 is SGHTA, CDR2 FQGNSA. CDR3 sequence reads: CASSLRRTNTGELFF. The CDR3 nucleotides read TGTGCCAGCAGCTTAAGACGTACGAACACCGGGGAGCTGTTTTTT.

The chain is built from TRBV6-1 and TRBJ1-6; the match to TRBD1 covers 7 bases. Germline trimming cut 6 bases from V and 10 bases from J; bases unmatched to any gene: 9. Germline V lookup: CDR1 MNHNS, CDR2 SASEGT. The CDR3 extends over 14 amino acids. The CDR3 DNA reads as TGTGCCAGCAGAGACAGGGCGAAATTGTCACCCCTCCACTTT. This encodes CASRDRAKLSPLHF.

This clonotype was seen many times. V is TRBV11-2 and J is TRBJ1-3; a weak D match, TRBD1 (6 bases). Trimming left V 2 bases short and J 3 bases short, with 11 bases between. Per the germline V gene, CDR1 is SGHAT and CDR2 is FQNNGV. This CDR3 comprises 15 residues. For the CDR3, the DNA is TGTGCCAGCAGCTTAAACGTAGGGGGTGGAAACACCATATATTTT. Its translation: CASSLNVGGGNTIYF.

This clonotype was seen ten or more times. J is TRBJ2-7 and V is TRBV6-5; 7 bases fit TRBD1. Germline-derived CDR1 and CDR2 are MNHEY and SVGAGI. J was trimmed by 0 bases and V by 2 bases; bases with no gene match: 4. The CDR3 extends over 15 amino acids. This CDR3 is CASSYTRDSSYEQYF. In DNA form, the CDR3 reads TGTGCCAGCAGTTACACCCGGGACAGCTCCTACGAGCAGTACTTC.

In its sample, this clonotype was seen many times. A much larger clone lies one base from this, so it may be a read error. The rearrangement uses TRBV11-2 and TRBJ2-5; D may be TRBD2 (5 bases). The CDR3 sequence is 14 residues long. V was trimmed by 8 bases and J by 5 bases, leaving 18 bases between them. Germline lookup yields CDR1 SGHAT and CDR2 FQNNGV. The CDR3, as DNA: TGTGCCAGCGGCCACACGGGATTTCAGGAGACCCAGTACTTC. Translation: CASGHTGFQETQYF.

There are many counts of this clonotype. The genes are TRBV5-1 and TRBJ1-1; TRBD1 agrees at 10 bases. This CDR3 spans 17 amino acids. Per germline, CDR1 SGHRS and CDR2 YFSETQ. Unmatched junction bases numbered 8, after V lost 0 bases and J lost 3 bases. The CDR3 DNA follows: TGCGCCAGCAGCTTGGTGGGACAGGGGAAGGTGCACACTGAAGCTTTCTTT. It specifies CASSLVGQGKVHTEAFF.

J is TRBJ2-5 and V is TRBV25-1; 7 nucleotides match TRBD2. The V gene end was trimmed by 1 base and the J gene end by 5 bases; junction bases not matched to a gene: 7. The CDR3 runs 15 residues. Germline values: CDR1 MGHDK, CDR2 SYGVNS. CDR3 nucleotides: TGTGCCAGCAGTGAATGGGGGGGATTCGGGGAGACCCAGTACTTC. Protein product: CASSEWGGFGETQYF.

This clonotype was observed at least ten times. The DNA for the CDR3 is TGTGCCAGCAGTTTAAGGAGGGTCACTGAAGCTTTCTTT. It yields the protein CASSLRRVTEAFF. The J gene is TRBJ1-1, the V gene TRBV12-3 or TRBV12-4; no reliable D call. Trimming took off 2 bases at V and 4 bases at J, with 8 bases between the two ends. The CDR3 runs to 13 residues.

Ten or more counts support this clonotype. The genes are TRBV7-2 and TRBJ2-7, with D possibly being TRBD1 or TRBD2 (5 bases each). Trimming pared 0 bases from V and 0 bases from J, leaving 12 bases between. This CDR3 is built from 16 residues. Germline V gene lookup returns CDR1 SGHTA and CDR2 FQGNSA. CDR3 in amino acids: CASSLASYGGSYEQYF. In nucleotides, the CDR3 is TGTGCCAGCAGCTTAGCCTCATATGGGGGCTCCTACGAGCAGTACTTC.

This clonotype was seen ten or more times. The CDR3 nucleotides read TGTGCCAGCAGTTCCCGGACTAGCGGGAGTGATGACACCGGGGAGCTGTTTTTT. Translating gives CASSSRTSGSDDTGELFF. The V and J genes are TRBV6-2 or TRBV6-3 and TRBJ2-2, with 13 bases aligning to TRBD2. CDR1 and CDR2 from the germline V gene are MNHEY and SVGEGT. The CDR3 length is 18 residues. J was trimmed by 3 bases and V by 4 bases; bases with no gene match: 8.

This clonotype has more than one count but fewer than ten. The rearrangement joins TRBV12-3 or TRBV12-4 to TRBJ2-7; D is unclear. This CDR3 is 14 amino acids long. Trimming left V 3 bases short and J 0 bases short, with 9 bases between. The CDR3 sequence is CASSFTYPSYEQYF. CDR3 in DNA: TGTGCCAGCAGTTTTACCTATCCCTCCTACGAGCAGTACTTC.

The rearrangement joins TRBV28 to TRBJ1-5; D is unresolved. The V and J ends lost 4 bases and 1 base respectively, with 8 bases between them. CDR1 MDHEN and CDR2 SYDVKM come from the germline V gene. The CDR3 spans 14 residues. CDR3 nucleotide sequence: TGTGCCAGCAGTTCCATCGCCAGCAATCAGCCCCAGCATTTT. Its translation: CASSSIASNQPQHF.

In this sample, this clonotype turned up many times. The chain links TRBV24-1 to TRBJ2-1; 16 nucleotides line up with TRBD2. This CDR3 region has 16 residues. Germline CDR1 is KGHDR and CDR2 is SFDVKD. V dropped 5 bases and J dropped 6; count of bases not matched to a gene: 3. CDR3 in amino acids: CATSGGLAGGFNEQFF. The DNA of the CDR3 is TGTGCCACCAGTGGGGGACTAGCGGGAGGGTTCAATGAGCAGTTCTTC.

V and J are TRBV7-2 and TRBJ2-7, with D perhaps TRBD1 or TRBD2 (6 bases each). This CDR3 contains 14 residues. Deletions cut 4 bases from V and 4 bases from J, with 14 bases between. From germline, CDR1 is SGHTA and CDR2 FQGNSA. CDR3 sequence (DNA): TGTGCCAGCAGCTCCCCGGGGGCCGTTTACGAGCAGTACTTC. This sequence encodes CASSSPGAVYEQYF.

V gene TRBV20-1 combines with J gene TRBJ2-5; tentatively, D is TRBD1 (5 bases). CDR1 DFQATT and CDR2 SNEGSKA come from the germline V gene (reference sequence). The CDR3 covers 11 residues. CDR3 DNA: TGCAGCGCTGACAGTAAAGAGACCCAGTACTTC. It is translated as CSADSKETQYF.

V is TRBV6-1 and J is TRBJ1-5; D not certain. Germline V gene data show CDR1 as MNHNS and CDR2 as SASEGT. V lost 3 bases and J lost 6, with 12 bases in between. The CDR3 covers 14 residues. The CDR3 here is CASSEPRVSQPQHF. The DNA of the CDR3 is TGTGCCAGCAGTGAGCCGAGGGTGTCTCAGCCCCAGCATTTT.

This clonotype has a count of ten or more. Written as DNA, the CDR3 is TGTGCCAGCAGTCCCGAGACTCATTTGGTGCCAAACACCATATATTTT. Translating it yields CASSPETHLVPNTIYF. The V and J genes are TRBV12-3 or TRBV12-4 and TRBJ1-3; D unclear. This CDR3 is built from 16 residues. V gave up 5 bases and J gave up 6 bases, with 20 bases separating them.

This clonotype was detected ten times or more. The rearrangement joins TRBV7-9 to TRBJ1-1; D remains ambiguous. V lost 4 bases and J lost 7, with 10 bases in between. Germline V gives CDR1 SEHNR, CDR2 FQNEAQ (reference sequence). The CDR3 runs to 12 residues. The CDR3 DNA is TGTGCCAGCAGCTCGGGGTTTGGTGAAGCTTTCTTT. This translates into CASSSGFGEAFF.

This clonotype was seen many times. This chain connects TRBV30 to TRBJ1-3; D uncertain. V lost 2 bases and J lost 4, with 9 bases in between. CDR1 is GTSNPN and CDR2 is SVGIG in the germline V gene (reference sequence). This CDR3 spans 13 amino acids. CDR3 in amino acids: CAWSISQGNTIYF. The CDR3, as DNA: TGTGCCTGGAGTATCAGTCAAGGAAACACCATATATTTT.

This clonotype was counted ten times or more. The gene calls are TRBV7-9 and TRBJ1-1; D not certain. Germline CDR1 SEHNR, CDR2 FQNEAQ (reference sequence). V was shortened by 5 bases and J by 0 bases, with 13 bases between the two germline ends. The CDR3 length is 15 residues. The CDR3 coding sequence is TGTGCCAGCAGCCCCGTCGTCCACATGAACACTGAAGCTTTCTTT. Protein: CASSPVVHMNTEAFF.

Many counts were recorded for this clonotype. The chain couples TRBV6-1 to TRBJ1-5; no definite D call. This CDR3 contains 13 residues. Looked up from germline, CDR1 is MNHNS and CDR2 is SASEGT. V lost 4 bases to trimming and J lost 4 bases, with 8 bases between them. The CDR3, as DNA: TGTGCCAGCAGTGGCGAAGGGAATCAGCCCCAGCATTTT. Translation gives CASSGEGNQPQHF.